One sample yielded the 18 T cell receptor beta chains listed below, sequenced in a study of tumour-infiltrating T cells in Burkitt lymphoma. Sequencing was performed with immunoSEQ multiplex PCR; in TCRdb, only in-frame clones are kept and a portion is missing. Here the sample spans 13,000 or so clones, around 86% being singletons. Source material: tumor tissue. These receptors originate from a human donor with diffuse large B-cell lymphoma.

In regard to this clone: Mismatch with germline at one junction end may stem from a read error. The V and J genes are TRBV19 and TRBJ1-2; D perhaps matches TRBD1 (5 bases). CDR1 and CDR2 (germline): LNHDA, SQIVND (reference sequence). The CDR3 loop spans 12 amino acids. The chain's CDR3 is CASRGENYGYTF. DNA of the CDR3: TGTGCCAGTAGGGGGGAGAACTATGGCTACACCTTT.

The chain employs TRBV10-3 and TRBJ1-2; 7 positions match TRBD1. The CDR3 has 16 residues. V lost 0 bases, J lost 4 bases, and 8 bases stayed unmatched. Per germline, CDR1 ENHRY and CDR2 SYGVKD. The CDR3: CAISESVTGQPYGYTF. The DNA of the CDR3 is TGTGCCATCAGTGAGTCCGTTACGGGACAGCCCTATGGCTACACCTTC.

The chain links TRBV19 to TRBJ2-1; unclear D gene. Trimming left V 6 bases short and J 10 bases short, with 16 bases between. The CDR3 has 13 residues. Germline V lookup: CDR1 LNHDA, CDR2 SQIVND (reference sequence). The CDR3 nucleotides are TGTGCCAGTAGGACGACCGCGGTGACGGAGCAGTTCTTC. It yields the protein CASRTTAVTEQFF. Looking up the rest from reference TRBV19 and TRBJ2-1 gives the full variable domain: DGGITQSPKYLFRKEGQNVTLSCEQNLNHDAMYWYRQDPGQGLRLIYYSQIVNDFQKGDIAEGYSVSREKKESFPLTVTSAQKNPTAFYLCASRTTAVTEQFFGPGTRLTVL.

The chain uses TRBV2 and TRBJ2-3; 10 bases map to TRBD2. Germline V gene lookup returns CDR1 SNHLY and CDR2 FYNNEI. With 6 bases clipped from V and 2 bases from J, the junction kept 8 bases outside the gene matches. This CDR3 comprises 16 residues. CDR3 amino acids: CASRVTAGGSTDTQYF. The CDR3 region has the DNA TGTGCCAGCAGGGTCACAGCGGGAGGGTCCACAGATACGCAGTATTTT.

The J gene is TRBJ2-2, the V gene TRBV7-2; D is uncertain. This CDR3 comprises 15 residues. CDR1 is SGHTA and CDR2 is FQGNSA in the germline V gene. Deletions cut 2 bases from V and 1 base from J, with 8 bases between. Here the CDR3 DNA reads TGTGCCAGCAGCTTATCTCCGGGGAACACCGGGGAGCTGTTTTTT. Translated, it gives CASSLSPGNTGELFF.

This chain connects TRBV5-1 to TRBJ2-5; D is undetermined. This CDR3 is 13 amino acids long. The germline V and J ends were trimmed by 1 base and 1 base, with 5 bases remaining between them. CDR1 SGHRS and CDR2 YFSETQ come from the germline V gene. CDR3 amino acids: CASSLWPQETQYF. Written as DNA, the CDR3 is TGCGCCAGCAGCTTGTGGCCCCAAGAGACCCAGTACTTC.

A single count supports this clone. At one boundary the junction diverges from the germline segment, which might be a read error. The rearrangement joins TRBV7-7 to TRBJ2-7; TRBD2 matches 11 bases. This CDR3 is 15 amino acids long. From germline, CDR1 is SSHAT and CDR2 FNYEAQ (reference sequence). CDR3 residues: CASSPLLAGAHEQYF. The CDR3, as DNA: TGTGCTAGCAGCCCCCTACTAGCGGGGGCTCACGAGCAGTACTTC.

This chain connects TRBV19 to TRBJ1-5; tentatively, D is TRBD1 (6 bases). The germline CDR1 and CDR2 sequences are LNHDA and SQIVND (reference sequence). Trimming removed 3 bases from V and 2 bases from J, with 17 bases in between. This CDR3 has 17 residues. CDR3 sequence: CASSILLLGGGNQPQHF. CDR3 bases: TGTGCCAGTAGTATTCTTCTTCTGGGGGGCGGCAATCAGCCCCAGCATTTT.

The DNA for the CDR3 is TGCGCCAGCAGCTTGGGGCAGGGGAGCAATCAGCCCCAGCATTTT. The encoded protein is CASSLGQGSNQPQHF. This chain connects TRBV5-1 to TRBJ1-5; perhaps TRBD1 as D (6 bases). Germline CDR1 is SGHRS and CDR2 is YFSETQ. Trimming removed 0 bases at V and 1 base at J, with 8 bases between. The CDR3 loop spans 15 amino acids.

CDR3 nucleotides: TGTGCCAGCAGCCAAGGGCTTACTAGTGAGCAGTTCTTC. Amino acids: CASSQGLTSEQFF. This sequence joins TRBV14 and TRBJ2-1; D perhaps matches TRBD2 (5 bases). This CDR3 comprises 13 residues. V lost 1 base, J lost 9 bases, and 10 bases lay in between. Germline CDR1 and CDR2: SGHDN and FVKESK.

The chain carries TRBV21-1 and TRBJ2-3; the DNA was not compared with TRBD2, the D call given in the table. TRBV21-1 is classified as a pseudogene. The CDR3 totals 19 residues. In DNA, the CDR3 is TGTGCCAGCAGCAATTCAGGCGGCGGGGGGGCGGGGCCCACAGATACGCAGTATTTT. Its protein product is CASSNSGGGGAGPTDTQYF.

The chain combines TRBV2 with TRBJ1-4; D ambiguous. V was cut by 4 bases and J by 12 bases, with 6 bases left in between. Germline V gene lookup returns CDR1 SNHLY and CDR2 FYNNEI. This CDR3 has 10 residues. CDR3 amino acids: CASSGTELFF. DNA of the CDR3: TGTGCCAGCAGTGGAACCGAACTGTTTTTT.

The chain joins TRBV7-2 to TRBJ2-3; weak D call: TRBD2 (6 bases). The length of the CDR3 is 12 residues. The germline CDR1 and CDR2 sequences are SGHTA and FQGNSA. Trimming shortened V by 5 bases and J by 7 bases, and 10 bases separated the two germline ends. The DNA of the CDR3 is TGTGCCAGCAGCCTTGGACTAAATACGCAGTATTTT. Translating gives CASSLGLNTQYF.

The chain recombines TRBV5-7 with TRBJ2-2; D uncertain. TRBV5-7 is assigned to the ORF class and has an uncertain function. The CDR3 runs 14 residues. V shed 3 bases and J shed 8 bases, with 14 bases lying between them. CDR3 amino acids: CASSSSPNPGELFF. The CDR3 nucleotides are TGTGCCAGCAGCTCCTCCCCAAATCCGGGGGAGCTGTTTTTT.

This clone is termed medium-sized (0.01 to 0.1%). The chain has TRBV19 and TRBJ1-1; D unclear. Germline V lookup: CDR1 LNHDA, CDR2 SQIVND (reference sequence). With 0 bases removed from V and 1 base from J, the gap between germline ends came to 9 bases. This CDR3 spans 15 amino acids. CDR3 loop: CASSIDPKGNTEAFF. The CDR3 bases are TGTGCCAGTAGTATAGATCCTAAGGGGAACACTGAAGCTTTCTTT. Full variable domain (outside the CDR3, taken from reference TRBV19 and TRBJ1-1): DGGITQSPKYLFRKEGQNVTLSCEQNLNHDAMYWYRQDPGQGLRLIYYSQIVNDFQKGDIAEGYSVSREKKESFPLTVTSAQKNPTAFYLCASSIDPKGNTEAFFGQGTRLTVV.

The chain couples TRBV10-3 to TRBJ1-1; no definite D call. The V and J ends lost 0 bases and 4 bases respectively, with 9 bases between them. The CDR3 sequence is 14 residues long. CDR1 and CDR2 (germline): ENHRY, SYGVKD. The CDR3 DNA sequence: TGTGCCATCAGTGAGTCTACAGCCCGCACTGAAGCTTTCTTT. Its translation: CAISESTARTEAFF.

V is TRBV7-2 and J is TRBJ1-2, with D unresolved. This CDR3 region has 13 residues. V gave up 2 bases and J gave up 6 bases, with 10 bases separating them. Germline-derived CDR1 and CDR2 are SGHTA and FQGNSA. CDR3 sequence: CASSLRERHGYTF. For the CDR3, the DNA is TGTGCCAGCAGCTTACGGGAACGCCATGGCTACACCTTC. Combining the CDR3 with reference TRBV7-2 and TRBJ1-2 gives the whole variable domain GAGVSQSPSNKVTEKGKDVELRCDPISGHTALYWYRQSLGQGLEFLIYFQGNSAPDKSGLPSDRFSAERTGGSVSTLTIQRTQQEDSAVYLCASSLRERHGYTFGSGTRLTVV.

The genes are TRBV18 and TRBJ2-7, with 9 nucleotides matching TRBD2. The V gene's germline CDR1 is KGHSH and CDR2 LQKENI. J gave up 5 bases and V 1 base, and 3 bases lay outside the gene matches. The CDR3 is made up of 14 amino acids. The CDR3 nucleotides are TGTGCCAGCTCACCACTAGCGGGAGTTAACGAGCAGTACTTC. Protein product: CASSPLAGVNEQYF. Full variable domain (remainder filled in from reference TRBV18 and TRBJ2-7): NAGVMQNPRHLVRRRGQEARLRCSPMKGHSHVYWYRQLPEEGLKFMVYLQKENIIDESGMPKERFSAEFPKEGPSILRIQQVVRGDSAAYFCASSPLAGVNEQYFGPGTRLTVT.